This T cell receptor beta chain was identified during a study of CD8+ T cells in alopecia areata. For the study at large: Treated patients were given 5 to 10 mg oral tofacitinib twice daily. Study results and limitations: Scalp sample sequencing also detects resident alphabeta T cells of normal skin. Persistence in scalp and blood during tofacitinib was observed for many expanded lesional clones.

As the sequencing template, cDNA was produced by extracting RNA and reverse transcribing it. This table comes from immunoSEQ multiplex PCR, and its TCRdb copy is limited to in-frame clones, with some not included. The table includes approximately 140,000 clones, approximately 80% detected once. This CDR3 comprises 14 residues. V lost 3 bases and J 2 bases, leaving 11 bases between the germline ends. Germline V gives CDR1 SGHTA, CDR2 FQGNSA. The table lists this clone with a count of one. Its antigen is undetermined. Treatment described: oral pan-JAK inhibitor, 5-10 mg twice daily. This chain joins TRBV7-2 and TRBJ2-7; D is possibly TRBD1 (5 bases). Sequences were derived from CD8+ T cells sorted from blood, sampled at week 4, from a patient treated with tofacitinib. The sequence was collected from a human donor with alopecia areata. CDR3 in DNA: TGTGCCAGCAGCTTCTCGATAGGGGCCTACGAGCAGTACTTC. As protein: CASSFSIGAYEQYF.